Listed below are T cell receptor beta chains from one sample, sequenced in a study of identical twins. TCRdb reprocessed the 5' RACE reads with MiXCR, giving one entry per CDR3 protein. The sample has about 890,000 distinct CDR3 sequences, about 12% seen once. The same data also contributed to another study, on yellow fever vaccine responses in identical twins.

Sequencing was done on a sample of PBMCs. The receptors were gathered from a woman aged 18-35 years in good health. Both conserved end residues are part of each CDR3. A D gene is named only where the DNA matches it firmly. Some rows have no size entry. The others give once, few or many, or a class for an expanded clone.

v_gene	d_gene	j_gene	abundance	CDR3aa	CDR3nt
TRBV29-1	.	TRBJ2-2	.	CSVGGSGVFDTGELFF	TGCAGCGTTGGCGGCTCAGGGGTATTTGACACCGGGGAGCTGTTTTTT
TRBV28	.	TRBJ2-2	few	CASSPLLPGTGELFF	TGTGCCAGCAGTCCCCTCCTGCCAGGCACCGGGGAGCTGTTTTTT
TRBV4-2	TRBD2	TRBJ2-7	.	CASSQDHASGIYEQYF	TGTGCCAGCAGCCAAGATCATGCTAGCGGGATCTACGAGCAGTACTTC
TRBV5-1	.	TRBJ2-3	.	CASRNLGFTDTQYF	TGCGCCAGCAGGAACTTGGGTTTCACAGATACGCAGTATTTT
TRBV15	.	TRBJ1-5	few	CATSRDRSNQPQHF	TGTGCCACCAGCAGAGATCGGAGTAATCAGCCCCAGCATTTT
TRBV12-3/TRBV12-4	TRBD2	TRBJ2-2	few	CASTPGTSGGQNTGELFF	TGTGCCAGCACTCCGGGGACTAGCGGGGGCCAGAACACCGGGGAGCTGTTTTTT
TRBV7-2	TRBD1	TRBJ2-1	.	CASSTTGGLALDEQFF	TGTGCCAGCAGCACTACAGGGGGGCTAGCGTTAGATGAGCAGTTCTTC
TRBV28	.	TRBJ1-1	.	CASSLYSTGNTEAFF	TGTGCCAGCAGTTTATATAGCACCGGGAACACTGAAGCTTTCTTT
TRBV29-1	.	TRBJ2-7	.	CSVSGFERSTYEQYF	TGCAGCGTTTCGGGATTCGAACGGTCAACCTACGAGCAGTACTTC
TRBV5-1	TRBD1	TRBJ2-1	many	CASSSGQGFNEQFF	TGCGCCAGCAGCTCCGGACAGGGGTTCAATGAGCAGTTCTTC